This TCR beta chain was sequenced for a study of graft-versus-host responses after intestinal transplantation. At the level of the study: Among the recipients, transplants were multivisceral, liver-intestinal, or isolated intestinal. The whole recipient group had anti-thymocyte globulin induction followed by tacrolimus and steroids for around 3 years.

Concerning this clone: Its antigen remains unidentified.

The data were produced by immunoSEQ multiplex PCR, yet TCRdb's version contains in-frame clones alone and is incomplete. The repertoire includes roughly 70,000 clones, 84% of them detected once, and nearly 0.4% sits in the top ten. Whole-study findings and limits: GvH clones appeared in recipient marrow, some first in ileum or blood. Early declines in HvG clones that occurred post-transplant were associated with peak circulating GvH clone levels.

Germline V gene data show CDR1 as SGHVS and CDR2 as FNYEAQ. The CDR3 has 15 amino acids. V dropped 8 bases and J dropped 0; count of bases not matched to a gene: 8. The genes are TRBV7-6 and TRBJ2-5; 8 nucleotides agree with TRBD2. The sequence was obtained from a human donor who was the organ donor for an intestinal transplant. The material was unstimulated CD4+ T cells sorted from spleen or lymph node cells, obtained before transplant. Written as DNA, the CDR3 is TGTGCCAGCGGTTATAGCGGGGAGAACCAAGAGACCCAGTACTTC. This sequence encodes CASGYSGENQETQYF.